The present entry profiles one TCR beta chain with its context. What it binds is not known. This sample is part of a study of cytomegalovirus exposure and HLA in healthy donors. Overall study findings and caveats: Reports showed the classifier diagnosing cytomegalovirus status with high specificity and sensitivity. The study flagged fewer than 200 TCR beta chains as cytomegalovirus-associated.

The method was immunoSEQ multiplex PCR; TCRdb's version includes in-frame clones alone and lacks a portion of them. The sample includes tens of thousands of clones, roughly 84% of them seen just once. The study drew the donors from its approximately 110-subject validation cohort, separate from the 666-subject first cohort. The source of this sequence is a woman in her late teens or twenties in good health and CMV-seropositive. Sequenced sample: PBMCs.

CDR3 bases: TGTGCCAGCAGTTACTCCGGGTCGACTAACACTGAAGCTTTCTTT. This codes for CASSYSGSTNTEAFF. The rearrangement uses TRBV6-5 and TRBJ1-1; D gene ambiguous. CDR1 and CDR2 (germline): MNHEY, SVGAGI. Trimming removed 0 bases from V and 2 bases from J, with 10 bases in between. The length of the CDR3 is 15 residues.